This T cell receptor (beta chain) was profiled in a study of T cells in Graves' hyperthyroidism and ophthalmopathy. Notes on the study in general: Ophthalmopathy was predicted by the model a median of approximately 6 months ahead of onset.

The CDR3 extends over 15 amino acids. The J segment lost 6 bases and the V segment lost 6 bases, leaving 10 bases of the junction unmatched. CDR1 and CDR2 (germline): SNHLY, FYNNEI. In this sample, this clonotype turned up many times. Its cognate antigen is unknown. Amplification yielded TCR beta CDR3 regions, with RNA transcripts as the source. First-round RT-PCR of the TCR CDR3 relied on the HTBI primer set. TCRdb re-analysed the multiplex PCR reads in MiXCR, keeping a single row per CDR3 protein. The sample has about 52,000 distinct CDR3 sequences, approximately 52% seen once. The authors obtained PBMCs from over 8 ml of fresh peripheral blood.

Sequenced input: blood. The rearrangement joins TRBV2 to TRBJ1-2, with 10 bases lining up with TRBD1. The clonotype was recovered from a woman aged 45-60 years with Graves' ophthalmopathy. The CDR3 nucleotides are TGTGCCAGCAGGGAGGGACAGGGGTCCTCTGATGGCTACACCTTC. Its protein product is CASREGQGSSDGYTF.